This T cell receptor (beta chain) was sequenced during a study of OX40 agonist ivuxolimab in advanced cancers. Concerning the study at large: Ivuxolimab, which targeted the costimulatory receptor OX40 (CD134), was an agonistic, fully human IgG2 monoclonal antibody. Intravenous ivuxolimab was administered to patients every 2 weeks at six dose levels: 0.01, 0.1, 0.3, 1.5, 3 and 10 mg/kg. Among the 52 dose-escalation patients, approximately 20 had hepatocellular carcinoma, roughly 15 melanoma, 9 renal cell carcinoma and 9 head and neck cancer. In the dose-escalation cohort, 70% to 85% of patients were male, and the mean age was approximately 60 years, with a range of roughly 20 to 80. Patients were allowed to have had prior anti-PD-1, anti-PD-L1 or anti-CTLA-4 therapy, and around two fifths of the dose-escalation patients had been treated with checkpoint inhibitors. Three dose-escalation patients achieved partial responses, one with hepatocellular carcinoma and two with cutaneous melanoma. Peripheral TCRbeta sequencing aimed to test whether ivuxolimab altered TCR sequence diversity and caused clonal T-cell expansion. The paper covers the monotherapy dose-escalation part of the phase I ivuxolimab trial, which included N ≈ 50 patients. General study outcomes and caveats: After ivuxolimab, more expanded clones were found on average in CD8+ T cells than in CD4+ T cells. At doses from 0.1 to 3.0 mg/kg, clonal expansion was seen in both CD4+ and CD8+ blood T cells between baseline and week 6. In partial responders in the 0.1-3.0 mg/kg groups, normalized peripheral clonal expansion was found to be among the lowest, especially among CD8+ T cells. Low levels of normalized T-cell clonal expansion were also seen in some nonresponding patients. Which antigens the clonally expanded peripheral T cells were specific for was not determined.

For sequencing of the TCRbeta CDR3 region, genomic DNA was extracted from the sorted cells. The immunoSEQ Assay was used to sequence the TCRbeta CDR3 regions. Held by TCRdb, this immuneACCESS table contains in-frame sequences only and omits some clones. Under half of the omission traces to an unresolved V gene where checked; the cause of the rest is unknown. The sample includes around 94,000 clones, with more than 75% observed a single time. The ten top clones hold 0.7% to 1% of the sample. Patients with a history of autoimmune disease or receiving systemic immunosuppression were excluded from the trial. Peripheral blood for TCR sequencing was drawn from every dose cohort at baseline, at cycle 4 day 1 and at cycle 7 day 1. Samples came from an open-label, multicenter, first-in-human phase I dose-escalation trial of ivuxolimab. Adults with locally advanced or metastatic head and neck squamous cell, hepatocellular, melanoma or renal cell carcinoma were enrolled in the trial. Before TCR sequencing, CD4+ T cells and CD8+ T cells were sorted from peripheral blood as separate populations.

Notes on this clone: Its binding antigen is unknown. The input lacks base qualities; no much larger clone sits a single base away.

The germline V gene supplies CDR1 SGHRS and CDR2 YFSETQ. V is pruned by 3 bases and J by 5 bases, leaving 14 bases of the junction without a gene match. From its cysteine to its phenylalanine, the CDR3 spans 17 amino acids. CDR3 DNA is the only sequence kept; it has 51 bases, read in frame from the first base. The chain employs TRBV5-1 and TRBJ2-1; 7 nucleotides in the junction match TRBD1. The clonotype originates from an adult with an advanced solid tumor such as melanoma, head and neck, liver or kidney cancer. The source material was CD4+ or CD8+ T cells sorted from blood, sampled in a trial of the OX40 agonist ivuxolimab. At the DNA level, the sequence is TGCGCCAGCAGCTCGATTTACAGGGGAAGTAACGACAATGAGCAGTTCTTC. Its product reads: CASSSIYRGSNDNEQFF.